Listed here are 24 T cell receptor beta chains from one sample, sequenced in a study of Ad26.COV2.S vaccination and SARS-CoV-2 variants. Sequenced by immunoSEQ multiplex PCR; TCRdb stores in-frame clones only, minus some. This sample yields a few hundred thousand clones, of which around 88% are seen a single time; 2.9% belongs to the top ten. Described treatment: about 20 received Ad26.COV2.S at low or high dose, single or two shots; a few received placebo; per-sample allocation not given. All samples were drawn on day 63, counting from the first vaccine or placebo injection. The material was peripheral blood, obtained in a trial of Ad26.COV2.S vaccine versus placebo. Every receptor here comes from a person aged 18-65 years who received the Ad26.COV2.S COVID-19 vaccine or a placebo.

This clone showed up just a few times. The V and J genes are TRBV3-1 (or the pseudogene TRBV3-2) and TRBJ1-4, with a possible D match to TRBD1 (5 bases). The V and J ends lost 0 bases and 4 bases respectively, with 9 bases between them. There are 15 residues in the CDR3. Germline values: CDR1 LGHDT, CDR2 YNNKEL (reference sequence). The CDR3, as DNA: TGTGCCAGCAGCCAAGAAAGGGGTGTTAATGAAAAACTGTTTTTT. It codes for CASSQERGVNEKLFF.

This rearrangement joins TRBV24-1 to TRBJ2-2; possible D gene TRBD2, 6 bases. Germline values: CDR1 KGHDR, CDR2 SFDVKD. The CDR3 sequence is 15 residues long. V was cut by 5 bases and J by 3 bases, with 12 bases left in between. The CDR3 DNA reads as TGTGCCACCAGTGGCGGGGCCGCTCACACCGGGGAGCTGTTTTTT. This sequence encodes CATSGGAAHTGELFF.

The chain is built from TRBV24-1 and TRBJ2-1; D perhaps matches TRBD1 (5 bases). With 3 bases removed from V and 9 bases from J, the gap between germline ends came to 11 bases. The germline CDR1 and CDR2 sequences are KGHDR and SFDVKD. The CDR3 loop spans 13 amino acids. The DNA of the CDR3 is TGTGCCACCAGTGATACGCACAGGAGTGAGCAGTTCTTC. This translates into CATSDTHRSEQFF.

The chain employs TRBV9 and TRBJ1-2; the match to TRBD1 covers 8 bases. Germline V gene data show CDR1 as SGDLS and CDR2 as YYNGEE. The ends lost 3 bases at V and 3 bases at J; junction bases unmatched: 1. The CDR3 contains 13 residues. As DNA, the CDR3 is TGTGCCAGCAGCGGACAGGGGTACTATGGCTACACCTTC. Translation gives CASSGQGYYGYTF.

This clone was detected once. The V and J genes are TRBV7-2 and TRBJ2-2; D is uncertain. Looked up from germline, CDR1 is SGHTA and CDR2 is FQGNSA. V lost 2 bases and J lost 2, with 9 bases in between. This CDR3 comprises 15 residues. CDR3 protein: CASSLTFLNTGELFF. The DNA of the CDR3 is TGTGCCAGCAGCTTAACGTTTTTAAACACCGGGGAGCTGTTTTTT.

The V and J genes are TRBV9 and TRBJ2-5; 11 nucleotides line up with TRBD2. CDR1 is SGDLS, CDR2 YYNGEE, per germline. The V and J ends lost 4 bases and 5 bases, in that order; junction bases with no gene match: 13. This CDR3 is 17 amino acids long. CDR3 loop: CASSFRASGRIQETQYF. DNA for the CDR3: TGTGCCAGCAGCTTCAGGGCTAGCGGGAGGATTCAGGAGACCCAGTACTTC.

The table lists this clone with a count of one. The chain couples TRBV19 to TRBJ2-6, with TRBD2 as a possible D gene (6 bases). CDR3 length: 16 amino acids. CDR1 LNHDA and CDR2 SQIVND come from the germline V gene (reference sequence). Between the trimmed V and J ends, which lost 6 bases and 2 bases, there was a span of 14 bases. The chain's CDR3 is CASRGAGRTGANVLTF. As DNA, the CDR3 is TGTGCCAGTAGAGGGGCGGGACGGACTGGGGCCAACGTCCTGACTTTC.

The chain employs TRBV14 and TRBJ2-2; D uncertain. The CDR3 is made up of 15 amino acids. Trimming pared 0 bases from V and 6 bases from J, leaving 11 bases between. Germline-derived CDR1 and CDR2 are SGHDN and FVKESK. The CDR3: CASSQDLGRAGELFF. The CDR3 DNA reads as TGTGCCAGCAGCCAAGATCTCGGAAGGGCCGGGGAGCTGTTTTTT. Using reference TRBV14 and TRBJ2-2 for the parts outside the CDR3, the full variable domain is EAGVTQFPSHSVIEKGQTVTLRCDPISGHDNLYWYRRVMGKEIKFLLHFVKESKQDESGMPNNRFLAERTGGTYSTLKVQPAELEDSGVYFCASSQDLGRAGELFFGEGSRLTVL.

This clone was seen just once. The J gene is TRBJ2-3, the V gene TRBV7-9; TRBD2 aligns across 8 bases. The CDR3 covers 12 residues. V lost 6 bases, J lost 4 bases, and 0 bases stayed unmatched. Per the germline V gene, CDR1 is SEHNR and CDR2 is FQNEAQ (reference sequence). The CDR3 nucleotides read TGTGCCAGCAGGACTAGCGCAGATACGCAGTATTTT. It is translated as CASRTSADTQYF. The whole variable domain, filled in from reference TRBV7-9 and TRBJ2-3, reads DTGVSQNPRHKITKRGQNVTFRCDPISEHNRLYWYRQTLGQGPEFLTYFQNEAQLEKSRLLSDRFSAERPKGSFSTLEIQRTEQGDSAMYLCASRTSADTQYFGPGTRLTVL.

This rearrangement joins TRBV11-2 to TRBJ1-5; no firm D call. Trimming took off 1 base at V and 7 bases at J, with 8 bases between the two ends. CDR3 length equals 13 residues. Germline CDR1 reads SGHAT; CDR2 reads FQNNGV. CDR3 loop: CASSLGRRQPQHF. In DNA, the CDR3 is TGTGCCAGCAGCTTAGGGCGGCGACAGCCCCAGCATTTT.

The chain links TRBV9 to TRBJ1-3, with a weak D call TRBD1 (5 bases). Deletions cut 3 bases from V and 3 bases from J, with 19 bases between. CDR1 and CDR2 from the germline V gene are SGDLS and YYNGEE. CDR3 size: 17 residues. The CDR3, as DNA: TGTGCCAGCAGCGCGTCACTACTTGGGGACTTTGGAAACACCATATATTTT. Encoded protein: CASSASLLGDFGNTIYF.

The chain is built from TRBV5-6 and TRBJ1-2; 8 bases match TRBD1. Germline V gene lookup returns CDR1 SGHDT and CDR2 YYEEEE. The CDR3 runs to 15 residues. The V and J ends lost 6 bases and 2 bases, in that order; junction bases with no gene match: 9. The CDR3 spells CASNPGGRVNYGYTF. CDR3 nucleotide sequence: TGTGCCAGCAACCCAGGGGGCCGTGTGAACTATGGCTACACCTTC.

This clone was counted a single time. The rearrangement links TRBV6-5 to TRBJ2-5; a possible D gene is TRBD2 (6 bases). Germline V gives CDR1 MNHEY, CDR2 SVGAGI. V was trimmed by 7 bases and J by 5 bases, leaving 20 bases between them. This CDR3 is built from 15 residues. CDR3 region: CASKKGGAARETQYF. The DNA for the CDR3 is TGTGCCAGCAAGAAGGGCGGGGCTGCACGTGAGACCCAGTACTTC.

This clone appeared once. The V gene is TRBV7-9, the J gene TRBJ2-1; 7 nucleotides match TRBD2. Germline CDR1 SEHNR, CDR2 FQNEAQ (reference sequence). The CDR3 is 15 residues long. Trimming at V came to 2 bases and at J to 8 bases, leaving 9 bases not matched to a gene. The CDR3 DNA sequence: TGTGCCAGCAGCTTACGCGACGGTCTAGCGGATGAGCAGTTCTTC. Translating gives CASSLRDGLADEQFF.

This chain's CDR3 is CASSYSRTGVSEQYV. CDR3 bases: TGTGCCAGCAGTTACTCCCGGACAGGGGTCTCCGAGCAGTACGTC. The chain has TRBV6-5 and TRBJ2-7, with TRBD1 identical over 9 bases. CDR3 length: 15 amino acids. After removal of 0 bases from V and 6 bases from J, the junction contained 6 bases not matched to a gene. CDR1 is MNHEY, CDR2 SVGAGI, per germline.

This chain links TRBV5-1 with TRBJ2-2, with no clear D. The germline gives CDR1 SGHRS, CDR2 YFSETQ. The germline V and J ends were trimmed by 3 bases and 2 bases, with 11 bases remaining between them. CDR3 length: 15 residues. The CDR3 region has the DNA TGCGCCAGCAGCTCAAAAGTTCTAAACACCGGGGAGCTGTTTTTT. Protein sequence: CASSSKVLNTGELFF.

This clone was observed a few times. This chain connects TRBV6-5 to TRBJ1-1; tentatively, D is TRBD1 (5 bases). V lost 7 bases and J lost 2, with 8 bases in between. The CDR3 sequence is 12 residues long. Germline CDR1 and CDR2: MNHEY and SVGAGI. The CDR3 coding sequence is TGTGCCAGCAAAACAGGTAACACTGAAGCTTTCTTT. Protein: CASKTGNTEAFF.

The rearrangement joins TRBV14 to TRBJ2-7; weak D call: TRBD2 (6 bases). The CDR3 is 16 amino acids. Germline values: CDR1 SGHDN, CDR2 FVKESK. Trimming pared 5 bases from V and 1 base from J, leaving 18 bases between. The CDR3 DNA sequence: TGTGCCAGCAGCTGGGCGGGGCCGCGGACTTCCTACGAGCAGTACGTC. As protein: CASSWAGPRTSYEQYV.

The rearrangement joins TRBV6-5 to TRBJ2-2; possibly TRBD2 for D (6 bases). Germline lookup yields CDR1 MNHEY and CDR2 SVGAGI. The CDR3 runs 12 residues. V was shortened by 8 bases and J by 4 bases, with 8 bases between the two germline ends. The CDR3 bases are TGTGCCAGCGGAGGGACCACCGGGGAGCTGTTTTTT. It translates to CASGGTTGELFF.

The chain couples TRBV4-1 to TRBJ1-5; D gene ambiguous. V was shortened by 1 base and J by 1 base, with 11 bases between the two germline ends. Germline V gene lookup returns CDR1 MGHRA and CDR2 YSYEKL. This CDR3 spans 16 amino acids. The CDR3 region is CASSQAGTGSNQPQHF. The CDR3 coding sequence is TGCGCCAGCAGCCAAGCAGGAACGGGGAGCAATCAGCCCCAGCATTTT.

The genes are TRBV7-8 and TRBJ2-1; TRBD2 matches at 11 bases. Germline-derived CDR1 and CDR2 are SGHVS and FQNEAQ. V lost 3 bases, J lost 10 bases, and 11 bases stayed unmatched. CDR3 length: 16 residues. The CDR3 loop reads CASSLSPLAGAEEQFF. The DNA for the CDR3 is TGTGCCAGCAGCTTGTCTCCACTAGCGGGAGCGGAGGAGCAGTTCTTC.

This clone appeared a single time. This sequence joins TRBV29-1 and TRBJ1-2, with D uncertain. The CDR3 is 11 amino acids. Germline-derived CDR1 and CDR2 are SQVTM and ANQGSEA. V lost 3 bases and J lost 8, with 10 bases in between. DNA of the CDR3: TGCAGCGTTGAGAGGGCCAGAGGCTACACCTTC. Translating it yields CSVERARGYTF.

The gene calls are TRBV7-9 and TRBJ1-2; maybe TRBD1 (5 bases). Trimming took off 5 bases at V and 5 bases at J, with 21 bases between the two ends. Germline lookup yields CDR1 SEHNR and CDR2 FQNEAQ (reference sequence). This CDR3 comprises 16 residues. The CDR3 loop reads CASSTRDSAPLYGYTF. The CDR3 DNA reads TGTGCCAGCAGCACCCGGGACTCCGCTCCCCTTTATGGCTACACCTTC.

The gene calls are TRBV6-2 or TRBV6-3 and TRBJ2-3; D remains ambiguous. Germline lookup yields CDR1 MNHEY and CDR2 SVGEGT. The CDR3 runs to 16 residues. With 5 bases removed from V and 0 bases from J, the gap between germline ends came to 15 bases. DNA of the CDR3: TGTGCCAGCAGTCCGTCAATCCTTTCTAGCACAGATACGCAGTATTTT. Residues: CASSPSILSSTDTQYF.